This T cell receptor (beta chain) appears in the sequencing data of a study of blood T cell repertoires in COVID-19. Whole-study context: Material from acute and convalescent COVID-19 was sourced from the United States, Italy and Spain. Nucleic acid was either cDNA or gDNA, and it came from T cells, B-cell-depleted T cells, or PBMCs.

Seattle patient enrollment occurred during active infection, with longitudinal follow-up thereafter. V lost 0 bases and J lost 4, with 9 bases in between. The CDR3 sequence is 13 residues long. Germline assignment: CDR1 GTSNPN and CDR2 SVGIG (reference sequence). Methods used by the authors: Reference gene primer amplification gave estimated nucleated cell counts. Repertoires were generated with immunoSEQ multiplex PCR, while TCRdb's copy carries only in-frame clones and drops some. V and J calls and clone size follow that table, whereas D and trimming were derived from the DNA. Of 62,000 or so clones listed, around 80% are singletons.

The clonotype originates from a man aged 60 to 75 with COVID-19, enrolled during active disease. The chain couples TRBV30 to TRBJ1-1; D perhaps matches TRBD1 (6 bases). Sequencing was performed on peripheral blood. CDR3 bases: TGTGCCTGGAGTGTGGGGGCAGGCACTGAAGCTTTCTTT. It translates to CAWSVGAGTEAFF.